The clone carrying this TCR beta chain has ten or more counts. The data belong to a study of blood T cell repertoires in COVID-19. Study-wide background: The samples span acute and convalescent COVID-19 from the United States, Italy and Spain. T cells, B-cell-depleted T cells, or PBMCs supplied cDNA or gDNA.

The CDR3 runs 12 residues. Germline-derived CDR1 and CDR2 are SGHDT and YYEEEE. V lost 2 bases to trimming and J lost 6 bases, with 9 bases between them. Per the authors' pipeline: Cell counts per sample came from amplifying reference gene primers. Clones were sequenced by immunoSEQ multiplex PCR, and TCRdb holds only the in-frame ones, with some missing. V, J and clone size reflect that table, while D and trimming were determined from the DNA. The sample contains fewer than 250,000 clones, about nine tenths of which appear only once. The sequence was collected from a man between 60 and 70 years old who had recovered from COVID-19. The chain employs TRBV5-6 and TRBJ2-7, with D maybe TRBD2 (5 bases). The specimen was peripheral blood. CDR3 coding DNA: TGTGCCAGCAGCTTAGAGGGCCTCGAGCAGTACTTC. Translating gives CASSLEGLEQYF.